This T cell receptor (beta chain) emerged from a study of cytomegalovirus exposure and HLA in healthy donors. Overall study findings and caveats: CMV antigen specificity was confirmed in vitro for three CMV-associated chains.

With regard to this clone: Its specificity is unknown.

Germline CDR1 SGHNT, CDR2 YYREEE (reference sequence). CDR3 length: 14 residues. V dropped 4 bases and J dropped 6 bases, with 13 bases sitting between them. The PCR employed 60 Vbeta primers together with 13 Jbeta primers. Assay: immunoSEQ multiplex PCR; the TCRdb copy retains only in-frame clones and omits some. The sample includes some 150,000 clones, 70% to 90% seen only once; the top ten take approximately 7%. V gene TRBV5-4 combines with J gene TRBJ1-4; D remains unclear. This TCR was sampled from a woman aged 25 to 39 in good health and CMV-seropositive. What was sequenced was PBMCs. CDR3 DNA: TGTGCCAGCAGCAATAAGGGCGGGGATGAAAAACTGTTTTTT. Translating it yields CASSNKGGDEKLFF.